This T cell receptor (beta chain) was captured by sequencing in a study of shared clonotypes between healthy human individuals. About the study: The study used three CD4 naive, three CD4 memory, two CD8 naive and one CD8 memory plate per donor.

TCRdb's copy holds only in-frame clones and misses some; the assay was immunoSEQ multiplex PCR. Among over 850,000 clones listed, 78% were seen once. Donors were healthy HIV-negative adults without recent acute infections or vaccinations. The germline CDR1 and CDR2 sequences are SEHNR and FQNEAQ (reference sequence). J lost 5 bases, V lost 5 bases, and 11 bases had no gene match. The CDR3 loop spans 16 amino acids. The clonotype originates from a man aged 18-30 years in good health. Some clones in this sample may be carry-over from other donors' samples. The chain employs TRBV7-9 and TRBJ2-1; 8 bases agree with TRBD1. Specimen: memory CD4+ T cells from PBMCs. The sample's subset: CD45RA-negative fraction. The CDR3 here is CASSPGRTGRNNEQFF. The DNA of the CDR3 is TGTGCCAGCAGCCCCGGGCGGACAGGGAGGAACAATGAGCAGTTCTTC.